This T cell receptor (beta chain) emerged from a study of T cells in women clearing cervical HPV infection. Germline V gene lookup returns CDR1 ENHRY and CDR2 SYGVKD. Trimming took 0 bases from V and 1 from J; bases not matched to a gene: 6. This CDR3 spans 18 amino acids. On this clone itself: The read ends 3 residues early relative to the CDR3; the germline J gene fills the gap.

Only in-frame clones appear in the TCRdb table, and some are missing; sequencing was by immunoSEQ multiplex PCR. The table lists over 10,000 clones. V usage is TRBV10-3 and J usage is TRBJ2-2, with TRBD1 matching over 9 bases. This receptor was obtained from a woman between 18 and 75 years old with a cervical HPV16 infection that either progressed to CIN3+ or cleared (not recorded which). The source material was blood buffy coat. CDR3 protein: CAISESGDRGWNTGELFF. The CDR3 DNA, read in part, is TGTGCCATCAGTGAGTCGGGCGACAGGGGGTGGAACACCGGGGAG.